Sequencing of this TCR beta chain was carried out in a study of shared clonotypes between healthy human individuals. Study-level findings and limits: Sharing of clonotypes among donors was expected to vary with sequencing depth.

Germline CDR1 is MDHEN and CDR2 is SYDVKM. The CDR3 loop spans 15 amino acids. Trimming pared 3 bases from V and 0 bases from J, leaving 9 bases between. A deep-level run was used for the assay. The sorted-subset replicate PCRs were given roughly 200 ng DNA, which is 27,000 or so T cell genomes. Measured with immunoSEQ multiplex PCR; TCRdb has only the in-frame clones, and not every one. Altogether about 92,000 clones are present, about 70% being singletons, with the ten largest covering roughly 52%. In its sample, this clone was seen many times. The target antigen is unknown. The J gene is TRBJ2-1, the V gene TRBV28; D ambiguous. Sequenced: memory CD8+ T cells sorted from blood. As to subset: CD45RO+ cells pooled with CCR7-negative TemRA cells. The sequence was collected from a man aged 30-40 years in good health. The CDR3 loop is CASSFGGASYNEQFF. Here the CDR3 DNA reads TGTGCCAGCAGTTTTGGCGGAGCCTCCTACAATGAGCAGTTCTTC.